One sample yielded the 18 T cell receptor beta chains listed below, sequenced in a study of T cell responses to AZD1222 COVID-19 vaccine. Sequencing was performed with immunoSEQ multiplex PCR; in TCRdb, only in-frame clones are kept and a portion is missing. The sample holds tens of thousands of clones, over 60% seen once. This specimen was peripheral blood, taken on day 0 of AZD1222 vaccination. These receptors were collected from an adult in good health.

This chain connects TRBV18 to TRBJ1-5, with 8 bases matching TRBD1. The CDR3 extends over 14 amino acids. CDR1 is KGHSH, CDR2 LQKENI, per germline. J lost 7 bases, V lost 3 bases, and 5 bases had no gene match. The CDR3 is CASSPDRAGQPQHF. The CDR3 bases are TGTGCCAGCTCACCGGACAGGGCAGGACAGCCCCAGCATTTT.

As DNA, the CDR3 is TGCGCCAGCAGCTCCATCACAGGGGGCAACACTGAAGCTTTCTTT. This sequence encodes CASSSITGGNTEAFF. The V gene is TRBV5-1, the J gene TRBJ1-1; 9 bases line up with TRBD1. The germline V gene encodes CDR1 SGHRS and CDR2 YFSETQ. Germline trimming cut 3 bases from V and 2 bases from J; bases unmatched to any gene: 5. There are 15 residues in the CDR3. The whole variable domain, remainder taken from reference TRBV5-1 and TRBJ1-1, is KAGVTQTPRYLIKTRGQQVTLSCSPISGHRSVSWYQQTPGQGLQFLFEYFSETQRNKGNFPGRFSGRQFSNSRSEMNVSTLELGDSALYLCASSSITGGNTEAFFGQGTRLTVV.

The chain has TRBV28 and TRBJ2-1, with 8 positions matching TRBD2. Looked up from germline, CDR1 is MDHEN and CDR2 is SYDVKM. With 4 bases clipped from V and 2 bases from J, the junction kept 7 bases outside the gene matches. The CDR3 is 16 amino acids. DNA of the CDR3: TGTGCCAGCAGTTCCTCCGGGACTAGGGCCTACAATGAGCAGTTCTTC. It encodes CASSSSGTRAYNEQFF.

This clone was recorded once. The CDR3 loop reads CASSEGSGGYQETQYF. DNA for the CDR3: TGCGCCAGCAGTGAAGGTAGCGGGGGGTACCAAGAGACCCAGTACTTC. V and J are TRBV10-1 and TRBJ2-5; 10 bases align to TRBD2. Germline CDR1 WNHNN, CDR2 SYGVQD (reference sequence). V shed 3 bases and J 0 bases; nucleotides not matched to a gene: 4. This CDR3 is built from 16 residues.

CDR3 amino acids: CASSLRGENIQYF. In DNA form, the CDR3 reads TGTGCCAGCAGCTTGCGAGGAGAAAACATTCAGTACTTC. V gene TRBV5-4 combines with J gene TRBJ2-4, with D unclear. Trimming cost V 1 base and J 5 bases, with 7 bases left between them. Germline values: CDR1 SGHNT, CDR2 YYREEE (reference sequence). The CDR3 extends over 13 amino acids. Together with reference TRBV5-4 and TRBJ2-4, the CDR3 gives the full variable domain: ETGVTQSPTHLIKTRGQQVTLRCSSQSGHNTVSWYQQALGQGPQFIFQYYREEENGRGNFPPRFSGLQFPNYSSELNVNALELDDSALYLCASSLRGENIQYFGAGTRLSVL.

The rearrangement joins TRBV9 to TRBJ2-2; 8 bases agree with TRBD1. CDR3 length: 16 amino acids. The trim removed 4 bases at V and 2 bases at J, leaving 7 bases unmatched. CDR1 is SGDLS and CDR2 is YYNGEE in the germline V gene. In DNA, the CDR3 is TGTGCCAGCAGCCCAAGACAGGGGTCTAACACCGGGGAGCTGTTTTTT. Translating gives CASSPRQGSNTGELFF.

V usage is TRBV28 and J usage is TRBJ2-1; D gene unclear. The CDR3 has 14 amino acids. V lost 5 bases and J 1 base, leaving 9 bases between the germline ends. The germline V gene encodes CDR1 MDHEN and CDR2 SYDVKM. CDR3 sequence reads: CASSPPSSYNEQFF. As DNA, the CDR3 is TGTGCCAGCAGTCCTCCGTCATCCTACAATGAGCAGTTCTTC.

This chain joins TRBV5-1 and TRBJ2-7; D tentatively reads TRBD1 or TRBD2 (5 bases each). This CDR3 comprises 15 residues. V was shortened by 2 bases and J by 2 bases, with 14 bases between the two germline ends. Germline V gene sequence: CDR1 SGHRS, CDR2 YFSETQ. The CDR3 is CASSLLGLGAYEQYF. The CDR3 DNA reads TGCGCCAGCAGCTTACTGGGGCTGGGAGCCTACGAGCAGTACTTC.

The V call is TRBV14, the J call TRBJ2-7; TRBD1 aligns across 7 bases. The CDR3 is 15 amino acids. V shed 4 bases and J 2 bases; nucleotides not matched to a gene: 8. Per germline, CDR1 SGHDN and CDR2 FVKESK. CDR3 in amino acids: CASSPNIGQAYEQYF. The CDR3 DNA follows: TGTGCCAGCAGCCCCAACATCGGACAGGCCTACGAGCAGTACTTC.

The chain uses TRBV3-1 (or the pseudogene TRBV3-2) and TRBJ1-3; 10 bases align to TRBD1. CDR1 is LGHDT and CDR2 is YNNKEL in the germline V gene (reference sequence). The CDR3 contains 15 residues. V dropped 8 bases and J dropped 4; count of bases not matched to a gene: 8. The DNA of the CDR3 is TGTGCCAGCGGACGACAGGGGGCGCGCGGAAACACCATATATTTT. Amino acid sequence: CASGRQGARGNTIYF.

This clone was detected only a few times. The chain combines TRBV11-2 with TRBJ2-2; TRBD2 matches at 8 bases. J was trimmed by 0 bases and V by 10 bases; bases with no gene match: 10. Germline V lookup: CDR1 SGHAT, CDR2 FQNNGV. This CDR3 is 16 amino acids long. CDR3 DNA: TGTGCCACCAGAAGGTTGCGGGGGGCGAACACCGGGGAGCTGTTTTTT. The encoded protein is CATRRLRGANTGELFF.

J is TRBJ2-2 and V is TRBV9, with 7 bases aligning to TRBD1. The germline gives CDR1 SGDLS, CDR2 YYNGEE. The trim removed 4 bases at V and 4 bases at J, leaving 4 bases unmatched. CDR3 length equals 14 residues. CDR3 region: CASSPGTVTGELFF. Here the CDR3 DNA reads TGTGCCAGCAGCCCAGGGACAGTCACCGGGGAGCTGTTTTTT.

V usage is TRBV10-2 and J usage is TRBJ1-5; no clear D gene. The germline gives CDR1 WSHSY, CDR2 SAAADI. This CDR3 is built from 15 residues. V was shortened by 6 bases and J by 0 bases, with 12 bases between the two germline ends. The CDR3 coding sequence is TGCGCCAGCAGGGAAATCGCCGGTAGCAATCAGCCCCAGCATTTT. Amino acids: CASREIAGSNQPQHF.

The J gene is TRBJ2-1, the V gene TRBV4-2; D is uncertain. The germline gives CDR1 LGHNA, CDR2 YNFKEQ. V was clipped by 1 base and J by 8 bases, with 9 bases between them. This CDR3 comprises 13 residues. CDR3 coding DNA: TGTGCCAGCAGCCAAGTTAGTATAGATGAGCAGTTCTTC. Its protein is CASSQVSIDEQFF.

This chain joins TRBV3-1 (or the pseudogene TRBV3-2) and TRBJ1-6; D is unclear. This CDR3 is 14 amino acids long. Trimming left V 4 bases short and J 7 bases short, with 11 bases between. Germline V CDR1 and CDR2: LGHDT, YNNKEL (reference sequence). Here the CDR3 DNA reads TGTGCCAGCAGCCCATCCAGGCAAAATTCACCCCTCCACTTT. Amino acids: CASSPSRQNSPLHF.

The V call is TRBV11-2, the J call TRBJ2-7, with 7 bases that match TRBD2. With 0 bases clipped from V and 2 bases from J, the junction kept 10 bases outside the gene matches. The CDR3 loop spans 17 amino acids. Per germline, CDR1 SGHAT and CDR2 FQNNGV. In nucleotides, the CDR3 is TGTGCCAGCAGCTTAGATGCGGACCTGGGAGGGGCCTACGAGCAGTACTTC. Translated, it gives CASSLDADLGGAYEQYF. Together with reference TRBV11-2 and TRBJ2-7, the CDR3 gives the full variable domain: EAGVAQSPRYKIIEKRQSVAFWCNPISGHATLYWYQQILGQGPKLLIQFQNNGVVDDSQLPKDRFSAERLKGVDSTLKIQPAKLEDSAVYLCASSLDADLGGAYEQYFGPGTRLTVT.

The chain uses TRBV5-1 and TRBJ2-5; maybe TRBD1 (6 bases). The CDR3 sequence is 15 residues long. The V end was cut by 4 bases, the J end by 2 bases, with 15 bases between. Germline V CDR1 and CDR2: SGHRS, YFSETQ. In DNA form, the CDR3 reads TGCGCCAGCAGCCCCTCCGGGACACTTCAAGAGACCCAGTACTTC. This translates into CASSPSGTLQETQYF.

The rearrangement links TRBV3-1 (or the pseudogene TRBV3-2) to TRBJ1-5; D is uncertain. The V end was cut by 1 base, the J end by 5 bases, with 3 bases between. The CDR3 is 12 amino acids. Germline V gene lookup returns CDR1 LGHDT and CDR2 YNNKEL (reference sequence). CDR3: CASSQGDQPQHF. Here the CDR3 DNA reads TGTGCCAGCAGCCAAGGCGATCAGCCCCAGCATTTT.